The 23 T cell receptor beta chains below were found in one sample sequenced in a study of OX40 agonist ivuxolimab in advanced cancers. Repertoires were generated with immunoSEQ multiplex PCR, while TCRdb's copy carries only in-frame clones and drops some. The table shows about 40,000 clones, with around 84% occurring only once. Sample: CD4+ or CD8+ T cells sorted from blood, taken in a trial of the OX40 agonist ivuxolimab. The receptor source for this set is an adult with an advanced solid tumor such as melanoma, head and neck, liver or kidney cancer.

The CDR3 is CASSLADRVHEQYF. The CDR3 coding sequence is TGTGCCAGCAGCTTGGCGGACAGGGTCCACGAGCAGTACTTC. The rearrangement joins TRBV5-4 to TRBJ2-7; 8 bases match TRBD1. The CDR3 length is 14 residues. V trimming: 0 bases; J trimming: 5 bases; junction bases outside the gene matches: 4. Germline V gene lookup returns CDR1 SGHNT and CDR2 YYREEE (reference sequence).

In its sample, this clone was seen a few times. The genes are TRBV9 and TRBJ1-1; D is uncertain. This CDR3 is built from 13 residues. Trimming stripped 0 bases from V and 3 bases from J, with 6 bases between. Germline values: CDR1 SGDLS, CDR2 YYNGEE. CDR3 residues: CASSVEWYTEAFF. The CDR3, as DNA: TGTGCCAGCAGCGTAGAATGGTACACTGAAGCTTTCTTT. The whole variable domain, remainder taken from reference TRBV9 and TRBJ1-1, is DSGVTQTPKHLITATGQRVTLRCSPRSGDLSVYWYQQSLDQGLQFLIQYYNGEERAKGNILERFSAQQFPDLHSELNLSSLELGDSALYFCASSVEWYTEAFFGQGTRLTVV.

The chain links TRBV7-2 to TRBJ1-5; TRBD1 aligns across 7 bases. V trimming: 6 bases; J trimming: 2 bases; junction bases outside the gene matches: 7. The CDR3 consists of 15 residues. The germline V gene has CDR1 SGHTA and CDR2 FQGNSA. The CDR3 region is CASRSTGEGNQPQHF. The CDR3 DNA is TGTGCCAGCAGATCTACAGGGGAAGGCAATCAGCCCCAGCATTTT.

In the case of this clone: This sample also contains other DNA sequences that code for the same CDR3. This chain links TRBV11-2 with TRBJ2-7; 8 bases map to TRBD1. Germline V gives CDR1 SGHAT, CDR2 FQNNGV. Trimming took 5 bases from V and 1 from J; bases not matched to a gene: 1. The CDR3 runs 13 residues. CDR3 region: CASSGTGSYEQYF. The CDR3, as DNA: TGTGCCAGCAGCGGGACAGGTTCCTACGAGCAGTACTTC. The variable domain in full, with the rest retrieved from reference TRBV11-2 and TRBJ2-7, is EAGVAQSPRYKIIEKRQSVAFWCNPISGHATLYWYQQILGQGPKLLIQFQNNGVVDDSQLPKDRFSAERLKGVDSTLKIQPAKLEDSAVYLCASSGTGSYEQYFGPGTRLTVT.

The chain links TRBV4-1 to TRBJ2-7; perhaps TRBD1 as D (6 bases). With 1 base removed from V and 4 bases from J, the gap between germline ends came to 14 bases. This CDR3 is built from 15 residues. Germline V gene sequence: CDR1 MGHRA, CDR2 YSYEKL. The CDR3, as DNA: TGCGCCAGCAGCCAAGTTGGTGGACAGCCATACGAGCAGTACTTC. It is translated as CASSQVGGQPYEQYF.

By share, this clone ranks as medium-sized (0.01 to 0.1%). The CDR3 sequence: CASETVEAFF. Here the CDR3 DNA reads TGTGCCAGCGAGACAGTTGAAGCTTTCTTT. The rearrangement joins TRBV11-1 to TRBJ1-1; D perhaps matches TRBD1 (5 bases). This CDR3 has 10 residues. The germline gives CDR1 SGHAT, CDR2 FQDESV (reference sequence). V was clipped by 8 bases and J by 7 bases, with 8 bases between them.

The chain couples TRBV4-3 to TRBJ2-7; D might be TRBD1 or TRBD2, each matching 5 bases. The CDR3 loop spans 14 amino acids. Between the trimmed V and J ends, which lost 4 bases and 0 bases, there was a span of 10 bases. CDR1 is LGHNA, CDR2 YSLEER, per germline. CDR3 residues: CASSPGTHSYEQYF. In DNA form, the CDR3 reads TGCGCCAGCAGCCCCGGGACCCACTCCTACGAGCAGTACTTC.

In its sample, this clone ranks as medium-sized. The V call is TRBV11-2, the J call TRBJ1-1, with D possibly being TRBD1 (5 bases). CDR1 is SGHAT, CDR2 FQNNGV, per germline. This CDR3 comprises 12 residues. Trimming removed 6 bases at V and 4 bases at J, with 9 bases between. The CDR3 sequence is CASSYGGTEAFF. CDR3 DNA: TGTGCCAGCAGTTACGGGGGCACTGAAGCTTTCTTT.

A few counts support this clone. V is TRBV5-1 and J is TRBJ2-7; tentative D call: TRBD2 (6 bases). The V end was cut by 4 bases, the J end by 4 bases, with 6 bases between. Germline CDR1 and CDR2: SGHRS and YFSETQ. The CDR3 runs to 11 residues. The CDR3 reads CASSRGYEQYF. For the CDR3, the DNA is TGCGCCAGCAGCCGGGGGTACGAGCAGTACTTC.

The rearrangement uses TRBV21-1 and TRBJ1-3. TRBV21-1 is a listed pseudogene. CDR3 length equals 13 residues. The CDR3 DNA follows: TGTGCCAGTACGACTTTCTCTGGAAACACCATATATTTT. Protein sequence: CASTTFSGNTIYF.

The chain has TRBV15 and TRBJ1-1; maybe TRBD1 (6 bases). The germline gives CDR1 LNHNV, CDR2 YYDKDF (reference sequence). V gave up 2 bases and J gave up 6 bases, with 16 bases separating them. This CDR3 has 15 amino acids. In DNA form, the CDR3 reads TGTGCCACCAGCAGATCGGGGGACACCGACGCTGAAGCTTTCTTT. It specifies CATSRSGDTDAEAFF.

The chain employs TRBV6-5 and TRBJ2-3; 7 nucleotides align to TRBD2. CDR1 and CDR2 from the germline V gene are MNHEY and SVGAGI. Unmatched junction bases numbered 6, after V lost 0 bases and J lost 9 bases. The CDR3 is 14 amino acids. In DNA, the CDR3 is TGTGCCAGCAGTTACTCGCGTGGCGGGGGAACGCAGTATTTT. It encodes CASSYSRGGGTQYF.

The V and J genes are TRBV6-5 and TRBJ1-4, with TRBD1 identical over 7 bases. The CDR3 has 15 amino acids. V was clipped by 5 bases and J by 4 bases; unmatched bases: 7. CDR1 is MNHEY, CDR2 SVGAGI, per germline. The CDR3 sequence: CASSHRTGDNEKLFF. CDR3 coding DNA: TGTGCCAGCAGTCACCGGACAGGTGATAATGAAAAACTGTTTTTT.

A remark on this clone: Relative to the germline gene, one junction end is altered; a read error may explain this. This chain joins TRBV28 and TRBJ1-3, with D tentatively TRBD1 (5 bases). This CDR3 spans 15 amino acids. Looked up from germline, CDR1 is MDHEN and CDR2 is SYDVKM. CDR3 DNA sequence: TGTGCCAGCAGTGTATGGGGGAATGATGGAAACACCATATATTTT. Translation gives CASSVWGNDGNTIYF.

The chain joins TRBV7-6 to TRBJ2-5; weak D call: TRBD1 (6 bases). With 5 bases removed from V and 4 bases from J, the gap between germline ends came to 17 bases. CDR1 and CDR2 from the germline V gene are SGHVS and FNYEAQ. The CDR3 runs to 15 residues. The CDR3 protein is CASSPTRTVRETQYF. In DNA form, the CDR3 reads TGTGCCAGCAGCCCTACCCGGACAGTCAGAGAGACCCAGTACTTC.

The genes are TRBV7-9 and TRBJ1-2; D is undetermined. The CDR3 consists of 16 residues. The germline V gene encodes CDR1 SEHNR and CDR2 FQNEAQ (reference sequence). The V end was cut by 5 bases, the J end by 6 bases, with 22 bases between. CDR3 amino acids: CASSVTTLPVTNGYTF. The DNA of the CDR3 is TGTGCCAGCAGCGTAACGACATTGCCAGTTACCAATGGCTACACCTTC.

The chain couples TRBV4-3 to TRBJ2-7; D unresolved. V dropped 1 base and J dropped 2 bases, with 6 bases sitting between them. The CDR3 loop spans 13 amino acids. The germline V gene encodes CDR1 LGHNA and CDR2 YSLEER. The CDR3 sequence: CASSQGVTYEQYF. CDR3 in DNA: TGCGCCAGCAGCCAAGGGGTTACCTACGAGCAGTACTTC.

The J gene is TRBJ2-7, the V gene TRBV19, with 7 bases fitting TRBD2. The germline gives CDR1 LNHDA, CDR2 SQIVND (reference sequence). The CDR3 runs 16 residues. Germline trimming cut 5 bases from V and 0 bases from J; bases unmatched to any gene: 10. Written as DNA, the CDR3 is TGTGCCAGTAGTGCATCTAGCGGCGCCCCCTCCTACGAGCAGTACTTC. This encodes CASSASSGAPSYEQYF.

This clone was detected once. The genes are TRBV5-4 and TRBJ1-2; D gene uncertain. The CDR3 has 13 residues. The germline V and J ends were trimmed by 1 base and 8 bases, with 12 bases remaining between them. Germline loops: CDR1 SGHNT, CDR2 YYREEE (reference sequence). This chain's CDR3 is CASSLMPGNGYTF. The CDR3 DNA reads TGTGCCAGCAGCTTGATGCCCGGGAACGGCTACACCTTC.

The chain carries TRBV4-3 and TRBJ1-4; 7 nucleotides match TRBD1. The CDR3 has 16 amino acids. Germline values: CDR1 LGHNA, CDR2 YSLEER. V was pared by 3 bases and J by 5 bases, with 9 bases of the junction left unmatched. The CDR3, as DNA: TGCGCCAGCAGCCAGTCTGGACAGGAGGCAAATGAAAAACTGTTTTTT. Translated: CASSQSGQEANEKLFF.

The chain employs TRBV28 and TRBJ1-4, with D possibly being TRBD1 (5 bases). The CDR3 has 15 amino acids. V was cut by 9 bases and J by 3 bases, with 17 bases left in between. CDR1 and CDR2 from the germline V gene are MDHEN and SYDVKM. The CDR3 sequence: CASRPGGVSNEKLFF. The CDR3 DNA reads as TGTGCCAGTCGGCCCGGGGGGGTCTCTAATGAAAAACTGTTTTTT. Full variable domain (remainder filled in from reference TRBV28 and TRBJ1-4): DVKVTQSSRYLVKRTGEKVFLECVQDMDHENMFWYRQDPGLGLRLIYFSYDVKMKEKGDIPEGYSVSREKKERFSLILESASTNQTSMYLCASRPGGVSNEKLFFGSGTQLSVL.

J is TRBJ1-2 and V is TRBV7-9, with D perhaps matching TRBD1 (5 bases). There are 13 residues in the CDR3. The V gene's germline CDR1 is SEHNR and CDR2 FQNEAQ (reference sequence). Trimming shortened V by 1 base and J by 4 bases, and 7 bases separated the two germline ends. CDR3 region: CASSLGQIYGYTF. The CDR3 nucleotides are TGTGCCAGCAGCTTAGGACAGATCTATGGCTACACCTTC.

The chain is built from TRBV12-5 and TRBJ1-1, with D perhaps TRBD1 (5 bases). Per the germline V gene, CDR1 is LGHNT and CDR2 is FRNRAP. Trimming took 3 bases from V and 1 from J, leaving 18 bases between them. The CDR3 length is 17 residues. The CDR3 nucleotides read TGTGCTAGTGGTTTTTTTCCCGGACACCTAAGGAACACTGAAGCTTTCTTT. Translated: CASGFFPGHLRNTEAFF.